The 2 T cell receptor beta chains in this list originate from one sample, sequenced in a study of T cells after posttransplantation cyclophosphamide. The assay was immunoSEQ multiplex PCR, and TCRdb's table has in-frame clones only and misses some. Among more than 30,000 clones listed, about 89% were seen once. The naive gate required viable CD3+CD4+ or CD3+CD8+ cells with CCR7+CD45RA+CD45RO-CD95-CD27+CD28+ phenotype. The sample consisted of naive CD4+ T cells sorted from PBMCs. Every receptor here comes from a woman aged 55-69 years in good health, CMV-negative, and a related stem cell transplant donor.

The chain combines TRBV19 with TRBJ1-2; 7 bases align to TRBD1. This CDR3 contains 15 residues. The ends lost 6 bases at V and 4 bases at J; junction bases unmatched: 11. Germline CDR1 LNHDA, CDR2 SQIVND (reference sequence). The DNA for the CDR3 is TGTGCCAGTAGCGAACAGACAGGGCCGGCCTATGGCTACACCTTC. Encoded protein: CASSEQTGPAYGYTF.

The V call is TRBV7-2, the J call TRBJ2-5; TRBD2 might be the D (6 bases). This CDR3 spans 16 amino acids. Germline V gene sequence: CDR1 SGHTA, CDR2 FQGNSA. Trimming pared 5 bases from V and 1 base from J, leaving 17 bases between. CDR3 nucleotides: TGTGCCAGCAGCAACTCGGGACTCCCGTCCCAAGAGACCCAGTACTTC. Amino acids: CASSNSGLPSQETQYF.